Presented here are 13 T cell receptor beta chains from one specimen sequenced in a study of T cells in Graves' hyperthyroidism and ophthalmopathy. It was RNA transcripts that yielded the amplified TCR beta CDR3 regions. The HTBI primer set served for first-round RT-PCR of the TCR CDR3. One entry per CDR3 protein, called by TCRdb with MiXCR from the multiplex PCR reads. The table lists fewer than 350,000 distinct CDR3 sequences, around 20% of them singletons. The sequencing input was blood. The origin of the receptors is a woman aged 45 to 65 with Graves' hyperthyroidism.

J is TRBJ2-7 and V is TRBV2, with TRBD2 matching 9 bases. V shed 4 bases and J 0 bases; nucleotides not matched to a gene: 7. CDR3 size: 16 residues. Germline values: CDR1 SNHLY, CDR2 FYNNEI. The CDR3 spells CASSGSGLATSYEQYF. CDR3 nucleotide sequence: TGTGCCAGCAGTGGATCCGGACTAGCGACCTCCTACGAGCAGTACTTC.

This clonotype was observed many times. For the CDR3, the DNA is TGTGCCAGCAGTGAGCTTAGGGACTATGGCTACACCTTC. Its protein is CASSELRDYGYTF. The V and J genes are TRBV6-1 and TRBJ1-2, with no clear D. CDR1 and CDR2 from the germline V gene are MNHNS and SASEGT. The CDR3 length is 13 residues. The germline V and J ends were trimmed by 3 bases and 3 bases, with 8 bases remaining between them.

This clonotype was recorded at least ten times. This chain links TRBV5-1 with TRBJ2-3; 8 nucleotides match TRBD2. The CDR3 is 15 residues long. V trimming: 4 bases; J trimming: 3 bases; junction bases outside the gene matches: 7. CDR1 is SGHRS and CDR2 is YFSETQ in the germline V gene. CDR3 DNA sequence: TGCGCCAGCAGCCCCCCGGTAGCGGGAACAGATACGCAGTATTTT. Translation: CASSPPVAGTDTQYF.

This clonotype was detected many times. The CDR3: CASSYAGVGDTQYF. In nucleotides, the CDR3 is TGTGCCAGCAGTTATGCGGGGGTGGGAGATACGCAGTATTTT. J is TRBJ2-3 and V is TRBV27; 7 bases agree with TRBD2. Germline lookup yields CDR1 MNHEY and CDR2 SMNVEV (reference sequence). J was trimmed by 5 bases and V by 4 bases; bases with no gene match: 6. There are 14 residues in the CDR3.

The chain joins TRBV12-3 or TRBV12-4 to TRBJ2-7; D ambiguous. The ends were cut back, 3 bases at V and 3 bases at J, with 9 bases in the middle. The CDR3 loop spans 13 amino acids. This CDR3 is CASSFGENYEQYF. For the CDR3, the DNA is TGTGCCAGCAGTTTTGGGGAAAACTACGAGCAGTACTTC.

This clonotype showed up just a few times. Since a much larger clone is just one base distant, this may be a read error. The rearrangement joins TRBV9 to TRBJ1-1; TRBD1 aligns across 7 bases. With 6 bases clipped from V and 1 base from J, the junction kept 3 bases outside the gene matches. The CDR3 covers 13 residues. Germline assignment: CDR1 SGDLS and CDR2 YYNGEE. CDR3 in amino acids: CASNRQGNTEAFF. The CDR3 DNA reads as TGTGCCAGCAACCGACAGGGGAACACTGAAGCTTTCTTT.

V gene TRBV28 combines with J gene TRBJ1-4; possible D gene TRBD1, 5 bases. V lost 2 bases, J lost 7 bases, and 11 bases lay in between. In germline, CDR1 is MDHEN, CDR2 SYDVKM. This CDR3 spans 14 amino acids. DNA of the CDR3: TGTGCCAGCAGTTTAAATGCAGGGAGTGAAAAACTGTTTTTT. Its protein is CASSLNAGSEKLFF.

This clonotype was seen a handful of times. For the CDR3, the DNA is TGCAGCGTTGACCGGGGCCTTTCTGCTTTCTTT. Translation gives CSVDRGLSAFF. The chain links TRBV29-1 to TRBJ1-1, with a weak D call TRBD1 (5 bases). The CDR3 sequence is 11 residues long. V lost 3 bases, J lost 11 bases, and 13 bases lay in between. CDR1 and CDR2 from the germline V gene are SQVTM and ANQGSEA.

The table lists this clonotype with many counts. The chain joins TRBV24-1 to TRBJ1-2; TRBD1 is a possible D gene (6 bases). The CDR3 contains 13 residues. With 4 bases removed from V and 10 bases from J, the gap between germline ends came to 15 bases. Germline V gene sequence: CDR1 KGHDR, CDR2 SFDVKD. This CDR3 is CATSERTAGHYTF. The CDR3, as DNA: TGTGCCACCAGTGAGAGGACAGCCGGGCACTACACCTTC.

Note on this clonotype: A read error may account for a junction end that differs from germline. The rearrangement uses TRBV28 and TRBJ1-5, with a weak D call TRBD1 (5 bases). This CDR3 spans 15 amino acids. Per the germline V gene, CDR1 is MDHEN and CDR2 is SYDVKM. DNA for the CDR3: TGTGCCAGCAGTTTTGCCGGGGGGAGGTTTCAGCCCCAACATTTT. Protein sequence: CASSFAGGRFQPQHF.

There are a few counts of this clonotype. A read error may explain this, as a much larger clone is one base away. The chain joins TRBV10-2 to TRBJ1-2, with D uncertain. The CDR3 is 15 amino acids. The germline V gene encodes CDR1 WSHSY and CDR2 SAAADI. DNA for the CDR3: TGCGCCAGCAGTGGTGACCGGGAATACAACTATGACTACACCTTC. This encodes CASSGDREYNYDYTF.

This chain connects TRBV4-1 to TRBJ1-6, with D perhaps matching TRBD1 (5 bases). V was trimmed by 6 bases and J by 2 bases, leaving 11 bases between them. CDR1 and CDR2 from the germline V gene are MGHRA and YSYEKL. The CDR3 sequence is 15 residues long. The CDR3 bases are TGCGCCAGCAGGCCCGGGACCACCTATAATTCACCCCTCCACTTT. Translated: CASRPGTTYNSPLHF.

The chain uses TRBV2 and TRBJ2-7; D might be TRBD1 or TRBD2, each matching 5 bases. The germline V gene encodes CDR1 SNHLY and CDR2 FYNNEI. V lost 5 bases and J lost 1, with 12 bases in between. The CDR3 loop spans 14 amino acids. The CDR3: CASSYRDGSYEQYF. The CDR3 DNA sequence: TGTGCCAGCAGTTACCGGGACGGATCCTACGAGCAGTACTTC. The full variable domain, its missing parts supplied by reference TRBV2 and TRBJ2-7, is EPEVTQTPSHQVTQMGQEVILRCVPISNHLYFYWYRQILGQKVEFLVSFYNNEISEKSEIFDDQFSVERPDGSNFTLKIRSTKLEDSAMYFCASSYRDGSYEQYFGPGTRLTVT.